This T cell receptor (beta chain) was sequenced in a study of shared clonotypes between healthy human individuals. Turning to the study itself: Donors had three CD4 naive, three CD4 memory, two CD8 naive and one CD8 memory plate apiece. Study-wide results and caveats: Only blood was sampled; tissue repertoires likely differ.

Method: immunoSEQ multiplex PCR; TCRdb's copy keeps in-frame clones and lacks some. This table has about 2.5 million clones, around 90% appearing once. As concerns this clone: What it recognizes is unknown.

Both subsets, CD45RA+ naive and CD45RA-negative memory, were split from the CD4+ cells. The clonotype originates from a man between 18 and 35 years old in good health. Some clones in this sample may be carry-over from other donors' samples. Material: naive CD4+ T cells from PBMCs. This sample's subset: CD45RA+ positively selected.

CDR3 DNA: TGTGCCAGCAGACCCTTGACAGGGAGGAACACTGAAGCTTTCTTT. It is translated as CASRPLTGRNTEAFF. V usage is TRBV6-5 and J usage is TRBJ1-1, with 7 bases lining up with TRBD1. Germline V CDR1 and CDR2: MNHEY, SVGAGI. The J segment lost 1 base and the V segment lost 6 bases, leaving 8 bases of the junction unmatched. The CDR3 sequence is 15 residues long.